This TCR beta chain was profiled in a study of T cell responses to AZD1222 COVID-19 vaccine. The CDR3 extends over 16 amino acids. Trimming took 0 bases from V and 1 from J, leaving 11 bases between them. Germline V CDR1 and CDR2: KGHSH, LQKENI. The protocol was immunoSEQ multiplex PCR, while the TCRdb copy is restricted to in-frame clones and leaves out a portion. This table holds 200,000 or so clones, about 87% found once. The chain joins TRBV18 to TRBJ2-3, with D possibly TRBD2 on 6 matching bases. The TCR sequence derives from an adult in good health. Here the sequenced sample was peripheral blood, taken on day 0 of MenACWY control vaccination. CDR3 in DNA: TGTGCCAGCTCACCACCGATCCAGCGGGGCACAGATACGCAGTATTTT. This translates into CASSPPIQRGTDTQYF.